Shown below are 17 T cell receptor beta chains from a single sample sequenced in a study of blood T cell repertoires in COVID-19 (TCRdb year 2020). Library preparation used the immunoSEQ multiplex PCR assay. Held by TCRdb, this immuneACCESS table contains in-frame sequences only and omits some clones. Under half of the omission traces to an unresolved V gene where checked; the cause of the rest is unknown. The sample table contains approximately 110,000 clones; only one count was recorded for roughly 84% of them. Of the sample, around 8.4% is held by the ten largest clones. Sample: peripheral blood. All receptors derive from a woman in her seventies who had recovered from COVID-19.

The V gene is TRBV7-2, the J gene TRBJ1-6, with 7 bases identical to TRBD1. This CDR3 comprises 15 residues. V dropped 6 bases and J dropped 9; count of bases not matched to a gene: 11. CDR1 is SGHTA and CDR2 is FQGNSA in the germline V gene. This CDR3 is CASRRQGPVSSPLHF. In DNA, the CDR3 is TGTGCCAGCAGGAGACAGGGCCCGGTATCTTCACCCCTCCACTTT.

The CDR3 DNA is TGCGCCAGCAGCTTGGGGACAGGGTTTCGAGCTTTCTTT. It encodes CASSLGTGFRAFF. The V gene is TRBV5-1, the J gene TRBJ1-1; TRBD1 agrees at 8 bases. Per the germline V gene, CDR1 is SGHRS and CDR2 is YFSETQ. The CDR3 length is 13 residues. V lost 0 bases to trimming and J lost 10 bases; unmatched junction nucleotides: 5.

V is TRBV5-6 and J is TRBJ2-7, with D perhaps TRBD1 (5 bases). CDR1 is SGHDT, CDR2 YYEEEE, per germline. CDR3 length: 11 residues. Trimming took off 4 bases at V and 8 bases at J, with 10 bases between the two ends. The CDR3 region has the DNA TGTGCCAGCAGCCTTAGGGGTCAGCAGTACTTC. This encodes CASSLRGQQYF.

The CDR3 loop reads CASSPSTGPQETQYF. The CDR3 region has the DNA TGTGCCAGCAGCCCCTCGACAGGACCGCAAGAGACCCAGTACTTC. The V gene is TRBV7-2, the J gene TRBJ2-5, with D maybe TRBD1 (6 bases). Per germline, CDR1 SGHTA and CDR2 FQGNSA. V gave up 5 bases and J gave up 2 bases, with 15 bases separating them. The CDR3 is 15 residues long.

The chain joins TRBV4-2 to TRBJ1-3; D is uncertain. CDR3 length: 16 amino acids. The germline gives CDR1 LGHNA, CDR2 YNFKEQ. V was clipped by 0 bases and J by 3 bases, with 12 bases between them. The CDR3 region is CASSQEGRPSGNTIYF. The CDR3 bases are TGTGCCAGCAGCCAAGAGGGCAGGCCCAGTGGAAACACCATATATTTT.

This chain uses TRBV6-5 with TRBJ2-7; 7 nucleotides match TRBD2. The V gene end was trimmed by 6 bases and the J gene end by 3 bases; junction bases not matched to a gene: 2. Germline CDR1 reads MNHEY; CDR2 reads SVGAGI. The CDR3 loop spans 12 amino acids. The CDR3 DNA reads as TGTGCCAGCAGGGCTAGCGGCTACGAGCAGTACTTC. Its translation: CASRASGYEQYF.

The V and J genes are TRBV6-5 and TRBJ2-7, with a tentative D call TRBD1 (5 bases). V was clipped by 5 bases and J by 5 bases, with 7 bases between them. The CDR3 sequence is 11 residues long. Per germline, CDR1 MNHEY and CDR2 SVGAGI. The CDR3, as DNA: TGTGCCAGCAGTCAGGGTCACGAGCAGTACTTC. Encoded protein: CASSQGHEQYF.

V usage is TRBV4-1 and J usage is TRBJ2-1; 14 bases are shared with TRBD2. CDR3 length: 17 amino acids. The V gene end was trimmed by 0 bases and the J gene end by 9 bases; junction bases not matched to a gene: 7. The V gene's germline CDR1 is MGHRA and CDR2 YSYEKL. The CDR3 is CASSQEERLAGGSEQFF. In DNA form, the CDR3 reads TGCGCCAGCAGCCAAGAGGAGAGACTAGCGGGAGGGAGTGAGCAGTTCTTC.

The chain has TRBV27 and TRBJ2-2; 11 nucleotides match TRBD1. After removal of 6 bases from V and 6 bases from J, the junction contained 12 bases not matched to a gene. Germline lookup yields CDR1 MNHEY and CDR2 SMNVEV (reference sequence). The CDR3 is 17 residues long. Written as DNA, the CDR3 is TGTGCCAGCAGATTGCTCCGGGACAGGGGGGTCTCCGGGGAGCTGTTTTTT. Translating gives CASRLLRDRGVSGELFF.

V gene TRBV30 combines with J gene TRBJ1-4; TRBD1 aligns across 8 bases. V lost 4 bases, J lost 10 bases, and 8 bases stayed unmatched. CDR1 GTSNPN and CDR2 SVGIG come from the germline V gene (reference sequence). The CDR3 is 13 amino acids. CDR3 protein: CAWNRQGAGKLFF. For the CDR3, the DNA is TGTGCCTGGAATCGCCAGGGGGCAGGAAAACTGTTTTTT.

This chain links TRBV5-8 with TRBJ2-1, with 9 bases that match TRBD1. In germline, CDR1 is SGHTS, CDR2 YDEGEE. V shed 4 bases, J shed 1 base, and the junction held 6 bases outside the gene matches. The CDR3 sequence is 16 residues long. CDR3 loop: CASSIGQGRSYNEQFF. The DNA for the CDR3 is TGTGCCAGCAGCATAGGACAGGGGAGGTCCTACAATGAGCAGTTCTTC. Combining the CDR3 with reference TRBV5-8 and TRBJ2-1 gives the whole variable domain EAGVTQSPTHLIKTRGQQATLRCSPISGHTSVYWYQQALGLGLQFLLWYDEGEERNRGNFPPRFSGRQFPNYSSELNVNALELEDSALYLCASSIGQGRSYNEQFFGPGTRLTVL.

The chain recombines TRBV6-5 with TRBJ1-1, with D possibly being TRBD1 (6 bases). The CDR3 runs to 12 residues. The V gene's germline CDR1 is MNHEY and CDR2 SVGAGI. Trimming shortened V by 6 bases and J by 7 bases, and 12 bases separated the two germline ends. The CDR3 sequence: CASRQGGGEAFF. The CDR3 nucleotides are TGTGCCAGCAGACAGGGTGGAGGTGAAGCTTTCTTT.

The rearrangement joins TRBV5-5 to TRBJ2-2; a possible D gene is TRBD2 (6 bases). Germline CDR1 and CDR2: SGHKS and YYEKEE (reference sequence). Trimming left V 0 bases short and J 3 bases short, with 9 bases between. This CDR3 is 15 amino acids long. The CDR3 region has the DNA TGTGCCAGCAGCTTGGTCGGGGGAGACACCGGGGAGCTGTTTTTT. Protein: CASSLVGGDTGELFF.

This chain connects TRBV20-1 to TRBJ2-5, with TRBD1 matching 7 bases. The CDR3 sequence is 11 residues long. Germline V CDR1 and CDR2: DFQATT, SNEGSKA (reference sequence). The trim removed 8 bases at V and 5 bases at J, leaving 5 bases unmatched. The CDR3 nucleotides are TGCAGTACTGGACAGGAGGAGACCCAGTACTTC. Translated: CSTGQEETQYF.

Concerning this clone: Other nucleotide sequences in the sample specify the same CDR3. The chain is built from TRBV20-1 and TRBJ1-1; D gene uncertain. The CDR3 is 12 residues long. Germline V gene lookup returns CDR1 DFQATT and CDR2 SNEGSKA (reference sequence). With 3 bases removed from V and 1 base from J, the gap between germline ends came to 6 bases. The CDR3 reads CSASPSNTEAFF. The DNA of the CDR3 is TGCAGTGCTAGTCCTTCGAACACTGAAGCTTTCTTT.

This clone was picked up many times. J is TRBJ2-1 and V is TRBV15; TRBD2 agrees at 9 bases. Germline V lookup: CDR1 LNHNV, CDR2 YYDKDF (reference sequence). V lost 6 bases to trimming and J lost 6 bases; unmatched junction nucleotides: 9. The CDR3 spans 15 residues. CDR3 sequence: CATSSGGGAFNEQFF. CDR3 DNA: TGTGCCACCAGTTCGGGCGGGGGGGCTTTCAATGAGCAGTTCTTC.

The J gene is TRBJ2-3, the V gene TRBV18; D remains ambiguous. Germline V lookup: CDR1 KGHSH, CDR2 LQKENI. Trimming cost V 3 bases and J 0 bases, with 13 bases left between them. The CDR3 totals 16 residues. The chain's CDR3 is CASSPTADSSTDTQYF. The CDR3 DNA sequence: TGTGCCAGCTCACCGACGGCGGATTCTAGCACAGATACGCAGTATTTT.